This T cell receptor beta chain was obtained from a study of spatial heterogeneity in lung cancer. Study-level information: A unique TCR and UMI combination showed up more than ten times in raw reads, on average.

Study-level results: Tumor TCRs that were ubiquitous and expanded showed up in blood more at resection than follow-up.

TCRdb analysed the 5' RACE reads with MiXCR anew, one entry per CDR3 protein. This table holds about 40,000 distinct CDR3 sequences, less than 5.5% found once. Time point in this sample: sample taken at primary tumor resection. Researchers sequenced whole RNA taken from tumor, nontumor lung or frozen PBMC without sorting. In this sample, this clonotype turned up many times. Its antigen is currently unknown. The sequence came from a female donor with early-stage non-small cell lung cancer. The specimen was PBMCs, collected at surgery.

The CDR3 here is CASSPRSNTGELFF. As DNA, the CDR3 is TGTGCCAGCAGTCCACGGTCGAACACCGGGGAGCTGTTTTTT. The gene calls are TRBV2 and TRBJ2-2; D ambiguous. CDR1 and CDR2 (germline): SNHLY, FYNNEI. The V end was cut by 5 bases, the J end by 0 bases, with 7 bases between. The CDR3 length is 14 residues.